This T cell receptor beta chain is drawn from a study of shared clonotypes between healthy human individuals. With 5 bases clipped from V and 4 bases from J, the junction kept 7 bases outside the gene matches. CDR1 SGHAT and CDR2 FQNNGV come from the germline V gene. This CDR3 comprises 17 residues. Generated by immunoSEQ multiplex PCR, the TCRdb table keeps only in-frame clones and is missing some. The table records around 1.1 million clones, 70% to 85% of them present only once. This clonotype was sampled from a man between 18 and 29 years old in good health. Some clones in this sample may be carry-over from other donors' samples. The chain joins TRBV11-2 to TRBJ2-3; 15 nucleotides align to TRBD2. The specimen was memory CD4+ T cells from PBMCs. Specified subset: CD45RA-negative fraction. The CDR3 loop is CASSTWTSGRAADTQYF. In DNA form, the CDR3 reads TGTGCCAGCAGCACTTGGACTAGCGGGAGGGCCGCAGATACGCAGTATTTT.